Listed here are 12 T cell receptor beta chains from one sample, sequenced in a study of T cell repertoires in cytomegalovirus infection. Their target antigens are unknown. Using its own MiXCR run on the reads, TCRdb lists one record per CDR3 protein. The data contain roughly 860,000 distinct CDR3 sequences, less than 35% of them seen just once; the ten biggest clones take up 12%. Specimen: cultured CD8+ T cells from PBMCs, collected from culture after CMV antigen stimulation. The source is a human donor in good health (CMV status not recorded). Some clones in this sample may be carry-over from other donors' samples.

This clonotype was counted a few times. The chain couples TRBV7-9 to TRBJ2-6; no definite D call. V was cut by 5 bases and J by 2 bases, with 10 bases left in between. Germline values: CDR1 SEHNR, CDR2 FQNEAQ (reference sequence). The CDR3 totals 15 residues. The CDR3 sequence: CASSPDETGANVLTF. CDR3 nucleotides: TGTGCCAGCAGCCCCGATGAGACTGGGGCCAACGTCCTGACTTTC.

The chain links TRBV19 to TRBJ1-1, with D unresolved. The germline V gene encodes CDR1 LNHDA and CDR2 SQIVND (reference sequence). The CDR3 consists of 14 residues. V was trimmed by 3 bases and J by 0 bases, leaving 8 bases between them. CDR3 protein: CASSISAVNTEAFF. The CDR3 region has the DNA TGTGCCAGTAGTATTTCGGCGGTGAACACTGAAGCTTTCTTT.

This clonotype has ten or more counts. V and J are TRBV6-6 and TRBJ1-6, with D perhaps matching TRBD1 (6 bases). Trimming left V 4 bases short and J 0 bases short, with 10 bases between. The CDR3 is 16 amino acids. Germline V gives CDR1 MNHNY, CDR2 SVGAGI (reference sequence). The CDR3 DNA sequence: TGTGCCAGCAGTTGGGGGCCGAGCTCCTATAATTCACCCCTCCACTTT. Its translation: CASSWGPSSYNSPLHF.

The chain joins TRBV2 to TRBJ1-2; 8 nucleotides agree with TRBD1. This CDR3 has 13 amino acids. Losses at the gene ends were 8 bases for V and 4 bases for J; bases not matched to a gene: 6. Germline V gene sequence: CDR1 SNHLY, CDR2 FYNNEI. The DNA of the CDR3 is TGTGCCAGCCCCAGGGGGCGCGGCTATGGCTACACCTTC. It translates to CASPRGRGYGYTF. The whole variable domain, remainder taken from reference TRBV2 and TRBJ1-2, is EPEVTQTPSHQVTQMGQEVILRCVPISNHLYFYWYRQILGQKVEFLVSFYNNEISEKSEIFDDQFSVERPDGSNFTLKIRSTKLEDSAMYFCASPRGRGYGYTFGSGTRLTVV.

On this clonotype: Being one base from a much bigger clone, this may be a read error. V and J are TRBV7-2 and TRBJ1-4; possibly TRBD1 for D (5 bases). V lost 0 bases and J 6 bases, leaving 17 bases between the germline ends. Germline assignment: CDR1 SGHTA and CDR2 FQGNSA. This CDR3 is built from 17 residues. As DNA, the CDR3 is TGTGCCAGCAGCTTAGCGGGGACCGGAGCGTCTGATGAAAAACTGTTTTTT. Protein: CASSLAGTGASDEKLFF.

The chain combines TRBV27 with TRBJ2-5, with D perhaps TRBD1 (6 bases). The V gene lost 6 bases and the J gene lost 2 bases, with 16 bases spanning the gap. The CDR3 contains 15 residues. CDR1 is MNHEY, CDR2 SMNVEV, per germline (reference sequence). The CDR3 nucleotides read TGTGCCAGCAGCACATCGACAGGAAGGCAAGAGACCCAGTACTTC. Translating gives CASSTSTGRQETQYF.

The genes are TRBV6-6 and TRBJ1-1, with 7 bases identical to TRBD1. CDR1 is MNHNY, CDR2 SVGAGI, per germline (reference sequence). V lost 0 bases, J lost 1 base, and 5 bases stayed unmatched. The CDR3 has 16 amino acids. The CDR3 DNA reads TGTGCCAGCAGTTACTCAAAAAACAGGGGGAACACTGAAGCTTTCTTT. Translated, it gives CASSYSKNRGNTEAFF.

The chain uses TRBV15 and TRBJ2-3, with D tentatively TRBD1 (6 bases). The length of the CDR3 is 16 residues. V was shortened by 5 bases and J by 2 bases, with 17 bases between the two germline ends. Germline V gives CDR1 LNHNV, CDR2 YYDKDF (reference sequence). CDR3 sequence reads: CATSGMGAPFTDTQYF. CDR3 coding DNA: TGTGCCACCAGCGGGATGGGGGCTCCTTTCACAGATACGCAGTATTTT.

This clonotype was recorded at least ten times. V and J are TRBV7-9 and TRBJ2-1, with no clear D. The CDR3 extends over 16 amino acids. CDR1 and CDR2 from the germline V gene are SEHNR and FQNEAQ (reference sequence). Trimming removed 4 bases from V and 0 bases from J, with 13 bases in between. The CDR3 reads CASSSKLGPSYNEQFF. CDR3 sequence (DNA): TGTGCCAGCAGCTCAAAACTCGGGCCCTCCTACAATGAGCAGTTCTTC.

This clonotype was counted only a few times. The genes are TRBV12-5 and TRBJ1-1, with a tentative D call TRBD1 (6 bases). Trimming shortened V by 9 bases and J by 3 bases, and 20 bases separated the two germline ends. This CDR3 comprises 15 residues. Looked up from germline, CDR1 is LGHNT and CDR2 is FRNRAP. The CDR3 spells CASSFSGTPYTEAFF. CDR3 DNA sequence: TGTGCTAGCTCCTTCTCCGGGACACCCTACACTGAAGCTTTCTTT.

This chain joins TRBV10-3 and TRBJ2-7; TRBD2 matches at 9 bases. This CDR3 is 16 amino acids long. Germline CDR1 is ENHRY and CDR2 is SYGVKD. With V trimmed by 4 bases and J by 5 bases, 12 bases remained unmatched. CDR3 in amino acids: CAISALRGGPEDEQYF. CDR3 nucleotides: TGTGCCATCAGTGCTTTGCGGGGGGGCCCCGAGGACGAGCAGTACTTC.

This clonotype was recorded many times. V is TRBV7-2 and J is TRBJ1-1; the D gene is possibly TRBD1 (5 bases). Trimming cost V 6 bases and J 1 base, with 15 bases left between them. Germline assignment: CDR1 SGHTA and CDR2 FQGNSA. The CDR3 contains 15 residues. CDR3 sequence (DNA): TGTGCCAGCAGATCAGGGTCATACTCGAACACTGAAGCTTTCTTT. It is translated as CASRSGSYSNTEAFF.